This TCR beta chain was identified during a study of blood T cell repertoires in COVID-19. On the study more broadly: T cells, B-cell-depleted T cells, or PBMCs supplied cDNA or gDNA.

The germline V gene encodes CDR1 MNHEY and CDR2 SVGEGT. This CDR3 contains 14 residues. V lost 7 bases, J lost 9 bases, and 16 bases lay in between. Produced via immunoSEQ multiplex PCR; TCRdb's table is partial and in-frame only. This table has around 300,000 clones, less than 90% appearing once. This sequence was found in a woman in her 70s with COVID-19, enrolled during active disease. The chain combines TRBV6-2 or TRBV6-3 with TRBJ1-6; D not resolved. The sequencing input was peripheral blood. For the CDR3, the DNA is TGTGCCAGCATCCCCTTTCAGGAAAGTTCACCCCTCCACTTT. Residues: CASIPFQESSPLHF.